This TCR beta chain was found in a study of blood T cell repertoires in COVID-19 (TCRdb year 2020). About the investigation overall: Samples covering the acute and convalescent phases of COVID-19 were provided by collaborators in the United States, Italy and Spain. The material from the prospective study consisted of cDNA or gDNA derived from T cells, B-cell-depleted T cells, or PBMCs. Subjects who had been exposed to COVID-19, were actively infected with it, or had recovered from it provided the deeply sampled blood TCRbeta repertoires that made up the dataset. The repertoires were released in a freely available public database intended as a resource for research on the immune response to SARS-CoV-2. Samples were obtained from the ongoing ImmuneRACE study (first 160 participants) and from some 1,300 subjects provided by 6 global collaborators. A de-identified subject ID, COVID-19 status, age in years and sex were almost always included in the sample metadata. Where available, HLA class I and class II types were obtained from metadata supplied by the sample provider rather than from assay-based typing.

Worth noting for this clone: What this receptor recognizes is not known. No much larger clone is present one base from it, and per-base qualities are unavailable.

The immunoSEQ Assay, a bias-controlled multiplex PCR, was used to amplify TCRbeta CDR3 regions from genomic DNA. Turning to the authors' computational methods: The number of nucleated cells in each sample was estimated by amplification of reference gene primers within the assay. To quantify the absolute abundance of each unique TCRbeta CDR3 rearrangement, sequence reads were collapsed and filtered. For each sample, productive Simpson clonality was calculated as the square root of Simpson's diversity index across productive rearrangements. Not all clones reach the TCRdb copy of this immuneACCESS table, which keeps in-frame sequences only. Checked studies attribute under half of the gap to unresolved V genes and leave the rest unexplained. Clone size and V and J calls were adopted from that table, with D and trimming inferred from the DNA. This sample comprises a few hundred thousand clones, 70% to 90% of them detected only once. Around 6.6% of the sample rests with the top ten.

The research as a whole found: How much clinical and demographic metadata was included differed by source and by participant, and the metadata was provided uncurated.

The germline V gene yields LGHNA for CDR1 and YSLEER for CDR2. The CDR3 numbers 12 residues from cysteine through phenylalanine. Only the CDR3 portion is preserved as DNA: 36 bases, with reading frame beginning at the first base. The junction carries 13 bases between V and J, which are trimmed by 8 bases and 6 bases respectively. Another Seattle source contributed samples from volunteer blood donors who had recovered from COVID-19. Collaborating institutions collected whole blood in K2EDTA tubes following their own protocols. Collaborator samples were shipped for TCRbeta analysis as frozen whole blood, isolated PBMCs, or DNA extracted from either sample type.

This clonotype was obtained from a man aged 18 to 30 who had recovered from COVID-19. The V gene is TRBV4-3 and the J gene is TRBJ1-2; a tentative D call is TRBD1 (5 bases match). Specimen: peripheral blood. The CDR3 here reads CASGGSGNGYTF. The DNA reads as follows: TGCGCCAGCGGGGGGAGTGGGAATGGCTACACCTTC.